One and the same sample provided the 17 T cell receptor beta chains below, sequenced in a study of blood T cell repertoires in COVID-19. This table comes from immunoSEQ multiplex PCR, and its TCRdb copy is limited to in-frame clones, with some not included. The sample lists roughly 400,000 clones, about 88% occurring once. Sequences were obtained from PBMCs or T cells enriched from blood (not recorded which). The receptor set was obtained from a woman in her late teens or twenties who had been exposed to COVID-19.

There are many counts of this clone. The CDR3 sequence: CASSDGTGDTGELFF. In DNA form, the CDR3 reads TGTGCCAGCAGTGACGGGACAGGGGACACCGGGGAGCTGTTTTTT. The chain has TRBV6-4 and TRBJ2-2; 10 bases are shared with TRBD1. Trimming at V came to 2 bases and at J to 3 bases, leaving 0 bases not matched to a gene. This CDR3 has 15 amino acids. Germline V lookup: CDR1 MRHNA, CDR2 SNTAGT.

This chain connects TRBV3-1 (or the pseudogene TRBV3-2) to TRBJ2-5; 12 bases map to TRBD2. The CDR3 length is 18 residues. Looked up from germline, CDR1 is LGHDT and CDR2 is YNNKEL (reference sequence). The V segment lost 1 base and the J segment 4 bases; nucleotides outside the gene matches: 10. The CDR3 spells CASSQGALPSGGGETQYF. CDR3 nucleotides: TGTGCCAGCAGCCAAGGGGCCCTCCCTAGCGGGGGGGGAGAGACCCAGTACTTC.

The table lists this clone with a count of one. This chain links TRBV13 with TRBJ2-3, with D unresolved. The V end lost 5 bases, the J end lost 5 bases, and 8 bases lay between the germline ends. CDR1 PRHDT and CDR2 FYEKMQ come from the germline V gene (reference sequence). The CDR3 runs 12 residues. CDR3 nucleotides: TGTGCCAGCAGCATCAGAGGAGATACGCAGTATTTT. It codes for CASSIRGDTQYF. The variable domain in full, with the rest retrieved from reference TRBV13 and TRBJ2-3, is AAGVIQSPRHLIKEKRETATLKCYPIPRHDTVYWYQQGPGQDPQFLISFYEKMQSDKGSIPDRFSAQQFSDYHSELNMSSLELGDSALYFCASSIRGDTQYFGPGTRLTVL.

The chain uses TRBV6-5 and TRBJ1-2; D unclear. The CDR3 is 13 amino acids. The V gene's germline CDR1 is MNHEY and CDR2 SVGAGI. Trimming removed 2 bases from V and 8 bases from J, with 12 bases in between. This CDR3 reads CASSYESGRGYTF. Written as DNA, the CDR3 is TGTGCCAGCAGTTACGAGTCCGGGAGAGGCTACACCTTC.

This clone showed up just once. This rearrangement joins TRBV24-1 to TRBJ1-2; the D is unclear. Germline values: CDR1 KGHDR, CDR2 SFDVKD. The germline V and J ends were trimmed by 10 bases and 5 bases, with 13 bases remaining between them. The CDR3 has 12 residues. Here the CDR3 reads CATEGTEYGYTF. The DNA of the CDR3 is TGTGCCACTGAAGGAACGGAGTATGGCTACACCTTC.

The chain has TRBV28 and TRBJ2-7; TRBD2 is a possible D gene (6 bases). V was cut by 3 bases and J by 2 bases, with 11 bases left in between. Germline CDR1 is MDHEN and CDR2 is SYDVKM. This CDR3 is built from 14 residues. CDR3 residues: CASSFSGFTYEQYF. The CDR3 bases are TGTGCCAGCAGTTTTAGCGGATTTACCTACGAGCAGTACTTC.

This clone was picked up a small number of times. The chain joins TRBV5-6 to TRBJ1-1; D might be TRBD1 (6 bases). Looked up from germline, CDR1 is SGHDT and CDR2 is YYEEEE. The V and J ends lost 0 bases and 4 bases respectively, with 10 bases between them. This CDR3 has 14 amino acids. CDR3 residues: CASSLDQGSTEAFF. CDR3 DNA: TGTGCCAGCAGCTTGGACCAGGGGAGCACTGAAGCTTTCTTT.

This chain links TRBV11-2 with TRBJ1-1; D is perhaps TRBD1 (5 bases). Trimming took off 3 bases at V and 1 base at J, with 9 bases between the two ends. Germline V gene data show CDR1 as SGHAT and CDR2 as FQNNGV. The CDR3 contains 14 residues. CDR3 amino acids: CASSFGRANTEAFF. CDR3 DNA sequence: TGTGCCAGCAGCTTCGGCAGGGCGAACACTGAAGCTTTCTTT.

CDR3 residues: CASSLGQLSNYGYTF. The CDR3 nucleotides are TGTGCCAGCTCACTAGGACAGCTTAGTAACTATGGCTACACCTTC. The chain employs TRBV18 and TRBJ1-2; TRBD1 is a possible D gene (6 bases). The ends were cut back, 4 bases at V and 1 base at J, with 13 bases in the middle. There are 15 residues in the CDR3. Germline CDR1 KGHSH, CDR2 LQKENI.

This sequence joins TRBV11-1 and TRBJ2-6; tentatively, D is TRBD1 (5 bases). Trimming took 3 bases from V and 3 from J, leaving 6 bases between them. The CDR3 has 14 residues. The germline V gene encodes CDR1 SGHAT and CDR2 FQDESV (reference sequence). The CDR3 loop is CASSLGLGANVLTF. CDR3 nucleotides: TGTGCCAGCAGCTTGGGGCTTGGGGCCAACGTCCTGACTTTC.

This clone showed up many times. V usage is TRBV7-9 and J usage is TRBJ1-1; 9 positions agree with TRBD1. CDR1 SEHNR and CDR2 FQNEAQ come from the germline V gene (reference sequence). Trimming took 5 bases from V and 1 from J; bases not matched to a gene: 8. The CDR3 totals 16 residues. DNA of the CDR3: TGTGCCAGCAGCCTAGGGACAGGGAGGGGGAACACTGAAGCTTTCTTT. This encodes CASSLGTGRGNTEAFF.

The chain employs TRBV27 and TRBJ2-7, with a possible D match to TRBD2 (5 bases). The CDR3 totals 14 residues. The V and J ends lost 6 bases and 1 base respectively, with 13 bases between them. CDR1 MNHEY and CDR2 SMNVEV come from the germline V gene (reference sequence). CDR3 bases: TGTGCCAGCAGCCTCACTCTAGCTTCCTACGAGCAGTACTTC. This gives the protein CASSLTLASYEQYF.

The CDR3 reads CASNGQGAWNQPQHF. CDR3 DNA sequence: TGTGCCAGCAACGGACAGGGGGCATGGAATCAGCCCCAGCATTTT. The rearrangement joins TRBV28 to TRBJ1-5; 11 bases are a match to TRBD1. In germline, CDR1 is MDHEN, CDR2 SYDVKM. V shed 7 bases and J 4 bases; nucleotides not matched to a gene: 6. The CDR3 sequence is 15 residues long.

V and J are TRBV19 and TRBJ2-1; 10 bases are shared with TRBD2. CDR3 length: 15 residues. CDR1 is LNHDA, CDR2 SQIVND, per germline (reference sequence). V was pared by 5 bases and J by 0 bases, with 1 base of the junction left unmatched. The CDR3 protein is CASSQRGGSYNEQFF. The CDR3 nucleotides read TGTGCCAGTAGTCAGCGGGGGGGCTCCTACAATGAGCAGTTCTTC.

The table lists this clone with a count of one. The genes are TRBV7-9 and TRBJ2-2; 9 nucleotides line up with TRBD1. The V gene end was trimmed by 4 bases and the J gene end by 7 bases; junction bases not matched to a gene: 16. Germline V gives CDR1 SEHNR, CDR2 FQNEAQ (reference sequence). The CDR3 length is 18 residues. Written as DNA, the CDR3 is TGTGCCAGCAGCTCTAGGACAGGGGAGGACGGAGCGGACGGGGAGCTGTTTTTT. The encoded protein is CASSSRTGEDGADGELFF.

The V gene is TRBV6-2 or TRBV6-3, the J gene TRBJ1-4; tentative D call: TRBD1 (6 bases). CDR1 is MNHEY and CDR2 is SVGEGT in the germline V gene. This CDR3 has 16 amino acids. Trimming took off 2 bases at V and 7 bases at J, with 17 bases between the two ends. CDR3 protein: CASSYGRQAIPEKLFF. CDR3 bases: TGTGCCAGCAGTTACGGACGACAGGCGATCCCTGAAAAACTGTTTTTT.

This chain uses TRBV12-1 with TRBJ2-7; the table names TRBD1, a call not compared with the DNA. TRBV12-1 is a pseudogene segment. CDR3 size: 13 residues. The CDR3 sequence is CASSFRQDYEQYF. CDR3 nucleotide sequence: TGTGCCAGCAGCTTTCGTCAGGACTACGAGCAGTACTTC.